The clone carrying this TCR beta chain was seen a handful of times. The target antigen is unknown. The PCR ran on 60 Vbeta and 13 Jbeta primers. Original methodology: Around 10 million of the 80 million or so unique TCR beta chains counted in a later analysis were shared. The assay was immunoSEQ multiplex PCR, and TCRdb's table has in-frame clones only and misses some. For V, J and clone size, that table is used; D and trimming come from the DNA. The repertoire consists of about 200,000 clones, with 82% occurring once and the leading ten covering 6%. This sample is drawn from a study of cytomegalovirus exposure and HLA in healthy donors. Overall study findings and caveats: A later analysis appeared to link common viral pathogens to several of the most significant clusters.

In germline, CDR1 is MNHEY, CDR2 SVGAGI. The CDR3 is made up of 13 amino acids. Trimming removed 8 bases at V and 4 bases at J, with 14 bases between. The chain has TRBV6-5 and TRBJ1-2; D unresolved. Sequences were obtained from PBMCs. The receptor was isolated from a man aged 35 to 55 in good health and CMV-seropositive. CDR3 bases: TGTGCCAGCGGTCCCCTGGGCTTCTATGGCTACACCTTC. Translation: CASGPLGFYGYTF.